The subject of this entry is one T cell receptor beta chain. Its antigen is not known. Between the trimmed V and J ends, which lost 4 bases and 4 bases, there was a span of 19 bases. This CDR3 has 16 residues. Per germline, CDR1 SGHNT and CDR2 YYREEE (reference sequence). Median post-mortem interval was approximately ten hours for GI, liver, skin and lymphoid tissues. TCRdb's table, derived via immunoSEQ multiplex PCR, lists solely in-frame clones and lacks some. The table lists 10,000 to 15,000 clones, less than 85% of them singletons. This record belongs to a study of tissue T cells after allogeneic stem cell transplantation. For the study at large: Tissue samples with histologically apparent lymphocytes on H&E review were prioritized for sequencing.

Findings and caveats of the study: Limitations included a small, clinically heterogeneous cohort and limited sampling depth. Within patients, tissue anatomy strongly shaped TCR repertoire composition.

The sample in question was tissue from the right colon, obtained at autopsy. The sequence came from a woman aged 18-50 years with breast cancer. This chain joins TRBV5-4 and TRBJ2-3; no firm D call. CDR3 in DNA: TGTGCCAGCAGCGCAGACGGTTTAAGTCTTCCAGATACGCAGTATTTT. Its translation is CASSADGLSLPDTQYF.